Listed below are T cell receptor beta chains from one sample, sequenced in a study of T cell changes during pregnancy in multiple sclerosis. The method was immunoSEQ multiplex PCR; TCRdb's version includes in-frame clones alone and lacks a portion of them. The top ten hold around 0.47% of the sample, which has tens of thousands of clones, 91% seen once. The sample in question was CD4+ T cells from peripheral blood mononuclear cells, obtained in the second trimester of pregnancy. These receptors originate from a female donor in good health, enrolled as a control in a pregnancy study. CDR3s include the opening cysteine and the closing phenylalanine or tryptophan. The D gene is left open where the match is weak. Some rows have no size entry. The others give once, few or many, or a class for an expanded clone.

CDR3aa	CDR3nt	j_gene	abundance	d_gene	v_gene
CASSPTQGRGGQPQHF	TGTGCCAGCTCACCAACCCAGGGGCGAGGCGGTCAGCCCCAGCATTTT	TRBJ1-5	once	NA	TRBV18
CSVAPRSGSLSSYEQYF	TGCAGCGTCGCCCCCCGAAGCGGGAGTCTCAGCTCCTACGAGCAGTACTTC	TRBJ2-7	NA	TRBD2	TRBV29-1
CASSRTGQGQPQHF	TGTGCCAGCAGTAGGACAGGGCAAGGACAGCCCCAGCATTTT	TRBJ1-5	NA	TRBD1	TRBV2
CASSPRTGGYEQYF	TGTGCCAGCAGCCCCCGGACAGGAGGTTACGAGCAGTACTTC	TRBJ2-7	NA	TRBD1	TRBV7-2
CASSPRQGAGLGLFF	TGTGCCAGCAGCCCTCGGCAGGGGGCAGGGTTGGGGCTGTTTTTT	TRBJ2-2	NA	TRBD1	TRBV7-9
CASSVEQHYGYTF	TGTGCCAGCAGCGTAGAACAGCACTATGGCTACACCTTC	TRBJ1-2	NA	NA	TRBV9
CASRILGGYEQYF	TGTGCCAGCAGAATACTGGGGGGCTACGAGCAGTACTTC	TRBJ2-7	NA	NA	TRBV27
CASSPIRSDRVRDNEQFF	TGTGCCAGCAGCCCCATAAGGAGTGACAGGGTGAGGGACAATGAGCAGTTCTTC	TRBJ2-1	NA	TRBD1	TRBV7-6
CATSRDPSGQETQYF	TGTGCCACCAGCAGAGACCCCTCGGGTCAAGAGACCCAGTACTTC	TRBJ2-5	NA	NA	TRBV15
CASSRPDRGNTEAFF	TGTGCCAGTAGCCGACCGGACAGGGGAAACACTGAAGCTTTCTTT	TRBJ1-1	NA	TRBD1	TRBV19
CASSFSGNSYEQYF	TGTGCCAGCAGCTTTAGCGGTAACTCCTACGAGCAGTACTTC	TRBJ2-7	NA	NA	TRBV7-9
CASSLGGTGDEEQYF	TGCGCCAGCAGCTTGGGGGGGACAGGGGACGAAGAGCAGTACTTC	TRBJ2-7	NA	TRBD1	TRBV5-1
CASSLSGANTGELFF	TGCGCCAGCAGCTTGTCGGGGGCGAACACCGGGGAGCTGTTTTTT	TRBJ2-2	NA	NA	TRBV5-1
CASSPGGSGANVLTF	TGTGCCAGCAGCCCGGGCGGGTCTGGGGCCAACGTCCTGACTTTC	TRBJ2-6	NA	NA	TRBV5-4
CSGGGLGVEAFF	TGCAGCGGGGGGGGATTGGGTGTTGAAGCTTTCTTT	TRBJ1-1	NA	NA	TRBV29-1
CASSAGASGGRLETQYF	TGTGCCAGCAGCGCAGGGGCTAGCGGGGGGAGGCTGGAGACCCAGTACTTC	TRBJ2-5	NA	TRBD2	TRBV9
CAISGWTSGGPSSTDTQYF	TGTGCCATCAGTGGCTGGACTAGCGGGGGACCTTCTAGCACAGATACGCAGTATTTT	TRBJ2-3	NA	TRBD2	TRBV10-3
CASSYLGQSFHEKLFF	TGTGCCAGCAGTTACCTAGGACAGTCATTTCATGAAAAACTGTTTTTT	TRBJ1-4	NA	NA	TRBV28
CASSLPGQGRGEQYF	TGTGCCAGCAGCTTGCCGGGACAGGGAAGGGGCGAGCAGTACTTC	TRBJ2-7	NA	TRBD1	TRBV5-4
CASSLVGGNEQFF	TGTGCCAGCAGCTTGGTGGGGGGCAATGAGCAGTTCTTC	TRBJ2-1	NA	NA	TRBV5-4
CASSIVLSVANIQYF	TGTGCCAGTAGTATAGTCCTCAGCGTAGCTAACATTCAGTACTTC	TRBJ2-4	NA	NA	TRBV19
CAITGSNIQYF	TGTGCCATTACCGGGTCTAACATTCAGTACTTC	TRBJ2-4	NA	NA	TRBV6-5
CASSDRVPYNSPLHF	TGTGCCAGCAGTGACAGGGTCCCCTATAATTCACCCCTCCACTTT	TRBJ1-6	NA	TRBD1	TRBV28
CASSPGLRTDTQYF	TGCGCCAGCAGCCCGGGACTGCGCACAGATACGCAGTATTTT	TRBJ2-3	NA	NA	TRBV5-1
CASSRSGGPMYEQYF	TGTGCCAGTAGTCGTAGCGGGGGGCCAATGTACGAGCAGTACTTC	TRBJ2-7	NA	TRBD2	TRBV19
CASSEGRLNTGELFF	TGTGCCAGCAGTGAAGGGAGGCTGAACACCGGGGAGCTGTTTTTT	TRBJ2-2	once	NA	TRBV2
CASSPGLASDEQYF	TGTGCCAGCAGCCCGGGACTAGCATCTGACGAGCAGTACTTC	TRBJ2-7	NA	TRBD2	TRBV25-1
CASSPPTSSTDTQYF	TGCGCCAGCAGCCCACCGACATCTAGCACAGATACGCAGTATTTT	TRBJ2-3	NA	NA	TRBV5-1
CASSGRTSGANEQFF	TGTGCCAGCAGTGGACGGACTAGCGGGGCCAATGAGCAGTTCTTC	TRBJ2-1	NA	TRBD2	TRBV6-5
CASSPPGTGYFEQYF	TGTGCCAGCAGCCCTCCCGGGACAGGGTATTTCGAGCAGTACTTC	TRBJ2-7	NA	TRBD1	TRBV14
CASSLGAGTDTQYF	TGTGCCAGCAGCTTGGGGGCAGGGACAGATACGCAGTATTTT	TRBJ2-3	NA	NA	TRBV7-3
CASSGKGLGSKNIQYF	TGCGCCAGCAGTGGGAAGGGGTTGGGGTCCAAAAACATTCAGTACTTC	TRBJ2-4	NA	NA	TRBV10-2
CASSSVAGYNEQFF	TGTGCCAGCAGCTCGGTAGCGGGGTACAATGAGCAGTTCTTC	TRBJ2-1	NA	TRBD2	TRBV5-6
CASSDRGRTDTQYF	TGTGCCAGCAGTGACAGGGGCAGGACAGATACGCAGTATTTT	TRBJ2-3	NA	NA	TRBV2
CASSGRQSNTEAFF	TGTGCCAGCAGCGGAAGACAGTCGAACACTGAAGCTTTCTTT	TRBJ1-1	NA	NA	TRBV9
CASSEGRGASYNEQFF	TGTGCCAGCAGTGAAGGGCGGGGGGCGTCCTACAATGAGCAGTTCTTC	TRBJ2-1	NA	TRBD2	TRBV2
CASSSRPPGQGYEQYF	TGTGCCAGCAGTTCGCGCCCCCCGGGACAGGGCTACGAGCAGTACTTC	TRBJ2-7	NA	TRBD1	TRBV28
CASSRDYSYEQYF	TGTGCCAGCAGTCGGGACTACTCCTACGAGCAGTACTTC	TRBJ2-7	NA	TRBD2	TRBV6-5
CAWRAGTGYNQPQHF	TGTGCCTGGAGAGCTGGGACAGGCTACAATCAGCCCCAGCATTTT	TRBJ1-5	NA	TRBD1	TRBV30
CASRSSSGGRYEQYF	TGTGCCAGCAGGTCTTCTAGCGGGGGGCGATACGAGCAGTACTTC	TRBJ2-7	NA	TRBD2	TRBV7-8
CASDPGLAGVQSSDTQYF	TGTGCCAGTGACCCGGGACTAGCGGGGGTACAAAGTTCAGATACGCAGTATTTT	TRBJ2-3	NA	TRBD2	TRBV9
CASSQDWQSSYEQYF	TGTGCCAGCAGCCAAGACTGGCAGTCCTCCTACGAGCAGTACTTC	TRBJ2-7	NA	NA	TRBV28
CASSLEGWGTLSSYEQYF	TGCGCCAGCAGCTTGGAGGGGTGGGGGACACTTTCATCCTACGAGCAGTACTTC	TRBJ2-7	NA	NA	TRBV5-1
CASRPQGLGNTGELFF	TGTGCCAGCAGGCCACAGGGGCTAGGGAACACCGGGGAGCTGTTTTTT	TRBJ2-2	once	TRBD1	TRBV6-6
CASSPGIRTGGTEAFF	TGTGCCAGCAGCCCGGGGATCAGAACCGGAGGCACTGAAGCTTTCTTT	TRBJ1-1	NA	NA	TRBV5-5
CASSFLRDRGWNTEAFF	TGTGCCAGCAGCTTTCTCCGGGACAGAGGATGGAACACTGAAGCTTTCTTT	TRBJ1-1	once	TRBD1	TRBV7-2
CASHTPWGAAVDEQYF	TGTGCCAGCCATACCCCTTGGGGAGCAGCTGTCGACGAGCAGTACTTC	TRBJ2-7	NA	NA	TRBV28
CASSSRSGQGTPTEAFF	TGTGCCAGCAGCTCCCGGTCCGGGCAGGGGACGCCCACTGAAGCTTTCTTT	TRBJ1-1	NA	NA	TRBV5-5